The sequence of this T cell receptor beta chain was determined in a study of T cell responses to AZD1222 COVID-19 vaccine (dated by TCRdb to about 2021). General notes on the study: AZD1222 recipients given second doses at about 4 weeks or at about 12 weeks were pooled, since spike-specific TCR depth and breadth were not found to differ between the two schedules. A total of more than 230 trial participants underwent TCR sequencing, of whom roughly 210 received two doses of AZD1222 and 26 received two doses of the MenACWY control vaccine. Trial participants were enrolled into age subgroups of 18-55, 56-69 and 70-plus years, which contained about 160, 30 and 59 TCR-sequenced participants, respectively. General findings and caveats noted by the study authors: Conclusions about previously exposed vaccinees are limited because only six or seven AZD1222 recipients were SARS-CoV-2 seropositive at baseline. Most participants were white British and females outnumbered males, and the authors suggested that clonal diversity may have been underestimated. In the small 56-69-year group, the increase in depth fell short of significance, most likely because of low power. Reportedly, almost half of the unique spike-specific TCRs recognized epitopes lying outside the regions that are mutated in the B.1.351 and B.1.1.7 variants. A significant rise in spike-specific TCR breadth and depth was observed after two AZD1222 doses relative to day 0 and relative to MenACWY recipients. The vaccine-associated CD4 TCRs covered the entire spike protein, and the dominant responses fell in regions 160-218 and 743-854. Because no day 14 peak-response samples were available, repertoires were characterized only after the peak T cell response.

The CDR3 regions of human TCRbeta chains were subjected to immunosequencing. The source study handled its data this way. Repertoire TCRs were checked for matches against a reference library of SARS-CoV-2-specific TCRs that had been generated using the MIRA antigen-specificity platform. Breadth was defined as the fraction of unique TCRs that were SARS-CoV-2-associated, and depth was defined as the fraction of total T cells that were SARS-CoV-2-associated. Using the MIRA data, every spike-specific TCR was mapped to the spike region that the TCR reacted to and assigned to either a CD4 or a CD8 class. Log10-transformed breadth and depth values were compared by one-way ANOVA with Sidak's multiple comparisons tests. This immuneACCESS table, as held by TCRdb, lists in-frame sequences with V and J called but not all clones. Of the missing ones, under half trace to an unresolved V gene in checked studies; the others have no known cause. V, J and clone size are taken as reported in that table, and D and trimming were inferred from the DNA itself. This sample has around 120,000 clones in its table, and about 88% of those were observed once. In total, the top ten clones hold 6.5% to 8.5% of the sample.

Inclusive of the bounding cysteine and phenylalanine, the CDR3 is 15 residues long. The DNA shown is the 45-base CDR3, in frame from base 1. CDR1 is given as WSHSY and CDR2 as SAAADI, both from the germline V gene. Trimming takes 0 bases from V and 4 bases from J, and the germline ends sit 10 bases apart. The sample's time point, from its label and the paper: baseline before first vaccination. Vaccinee samples came from UK trials COV001 and COV002, including a single-blind randomized controlled phase 2/3 trial of AZD1222 (ChAdOx1 nCoV-19) in healthy adults. For TCRbeta chain sequencing, PBMC samples from trial participants were taken at day 0 and at day 28 after the second dose. Comments on this clone: This receptor's antigen is unknown. Qualities for individual bases were not recorded, and no much larger clone is one base off.

Sequencing used peripheral blood, obtained on day 0 of AZD1222 vaccination. This TCR derives from an adult in good health. The V and J segments used are TRBV10-2 and TRBJ1-5; the D gene is unclear. The nucleotides read TGCGCCAGCAGTGAGTCGGCAGAACTTAATCAGCCCCAGCATTTT. This codes for CASSESAELNQPQHF.